This T cell receptor beta chain was documented in a study of a mutant IDH1 vaccine in newly diagnosed glioma. Clones were read by immunoSEQ multiplex PCR, and TCRdb kept only the in-frame ones, dropping some. The profile shows over 60,000 clones, about 89% of them singletons. Of note for this clone: Its antigen is as yet unknown.

Documented time point: week 11, during vaccination. Alongside topical imiquimod, each dose of vaccine comprised 300 ug of mutant IDH1 20-mer peptide. Germline V lookup: CDR1 SGHVS, CDR2 FQNEAQ. The CDR3 runs to 13 residues. The V gene lost 4 bases and the J gene lost 1 base, with 5 bases spanning the gap. The TCR was taken from a man aged 35 to 55 with glioma. The V and J genes are TRBV7-8 and TRBJ1-3, with D uncertain. The source was PBMCs, collected from a glioma patient whose treatment included an IDH1 peptide vaccine. The CDR3: CASSSRSGNTIYF. The CDR3 bases are TGTGCCAGCAGCTCCCGTTCTGGAAACACCATATATTTT.